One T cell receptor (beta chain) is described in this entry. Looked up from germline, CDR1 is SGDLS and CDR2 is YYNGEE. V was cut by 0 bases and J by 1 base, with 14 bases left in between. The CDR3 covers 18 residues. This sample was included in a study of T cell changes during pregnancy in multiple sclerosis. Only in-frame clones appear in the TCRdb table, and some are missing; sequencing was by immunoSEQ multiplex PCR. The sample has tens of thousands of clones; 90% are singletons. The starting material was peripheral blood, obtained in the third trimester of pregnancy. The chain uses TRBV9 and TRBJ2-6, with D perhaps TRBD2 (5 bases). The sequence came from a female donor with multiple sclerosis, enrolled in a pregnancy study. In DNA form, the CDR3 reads TGTGCCAGCAGCGTAGTTACGGGGTTCTCATCTGGGGCCAACGTCCTGACTTTC. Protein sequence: CASSVVTGFSSGANVLTF. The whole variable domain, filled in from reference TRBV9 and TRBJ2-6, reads DSGVTQTPKHLITATGQRVTLRCSPRSGDLSVYWYQQSLDQGLQFLIQYYNGEERAKGNILERFSAQQFPDLHSELNLSSLELGDSALYFCASSVVTGFSSGANVLTFGAGSRLTVL.